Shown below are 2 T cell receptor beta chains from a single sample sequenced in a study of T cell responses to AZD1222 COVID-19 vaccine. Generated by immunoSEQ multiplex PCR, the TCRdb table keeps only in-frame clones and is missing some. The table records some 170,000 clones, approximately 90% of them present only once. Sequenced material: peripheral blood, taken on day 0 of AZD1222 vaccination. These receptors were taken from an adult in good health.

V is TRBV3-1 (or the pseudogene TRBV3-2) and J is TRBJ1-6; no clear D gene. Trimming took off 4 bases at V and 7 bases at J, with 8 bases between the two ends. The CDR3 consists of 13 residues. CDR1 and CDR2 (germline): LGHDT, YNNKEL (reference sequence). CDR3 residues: CASSLRGNSPLHF. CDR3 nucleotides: TGTGCCAGCAGCCTTCGGGGAAATTCACCCCTCCACTTT.

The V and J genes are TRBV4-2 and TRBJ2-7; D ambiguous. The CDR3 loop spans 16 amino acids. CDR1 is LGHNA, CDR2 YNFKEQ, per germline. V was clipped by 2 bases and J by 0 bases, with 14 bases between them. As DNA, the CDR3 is TGTGCCAGCAGCCAAACCAGGAGTCGTAGCTCCTACGAGCAGTACTTC. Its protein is CASSQTRSRSSYEQYF.